This is a list of T cell receptor beta chains from one sample in a study of human T cells and chemical hapten exposure. TCRdb processed the RACE reads anew with MiXCR; each CDR3 protein has one entry. The sample includes 70,000 to 100,000 distinct CDR3 sequences, over 6% of them seen just once. The source material was whole blood, sampled in connection with sensitization to the hapten diphenylcyclopropenone (DPC). The source is a woman aged 25 to 39 with alopecia areata. Some clones in this sample may be carry-over from other donors' samples. CDR3s include the opening cysteine and the closing phenylalanine or tryptophan. A D gene is named only where the DNA matches it firmly. For some rows the clone size is stated as once, few or many, or as a class when expanded; others skip it.

D gene	V gene	clone size	J gene	CDR3 protein	CDR3 DNA
NA	TRBV7-9	many	TRBJ2-1	CASSLSGLRYNEQFF	TGTGCCAGCAGCTTGTCGGGACTGAGATACAATGAGCAGTTCTTC
TRBD1	TRBV5-6	NA	TRBJ1-1	CASSPRDRGTEAFF	TGTGCCAGCAGTCCACGTGACAGGGGCACTGAAGCTTTCTTT
NA	TRBV30	many	TRBJ2-3	CAWSVGTPDTQYF	TGTGCCTGGAGTGTAGGGACACCAGATACGCAGTATTTT
NA	TRBV7-9	few	TRBJ2-3	CASSRTTDTQYF	TGTGCCAGCAGCCGTACCACAGATACGCAGTATTTT
NA	TRBV28	NA	TRBJ1-5	CASSSSFRDGYQPQHF	TGTGCCAGCAGTTCCTCTTTCCGGGACGGATATCAGCCCCAGCATTTT
TRBD1	TRBV20-1	few	TRBJ2-7	CSAQDRVSYEQYF	TGCAGTGCCCAGGACAGGGTCTCCTACGAGCAGTACTTC
NA	TRBV10-3	many	TRBJ2-7	CAIKAEGRPYEQYF	TGTGCCATCAAGGCCGAAGGCAGGCCCTACGAGCAGTACTTC
NA	TRBV7-9	many	TRBJ2-1	CASSLYPRGVYNEQFF	TGTGCCAGCAGCTTATACCCTAGGGGGGTATACAATGAGCAGTTCTTC
NA	TRBV18	NA	TRBJ2-7	CASSPEIRVGHEQYF	TGTGCCAGCTCACCAGAGATCAGGGTCGGGCACGAGCAGTACTTC
NA	TRBV12-3/TRBV12-4	NA	TRBJ1-5	CASTINVGNQPQHF	TGTGCCAGCACCATTAATGTTGGCAATCAGCCCCAGCATTTT
NA	TRBV5-1	many	TRBJ2-3	CASSLSRDLNTQYF	TGCGCCAGCAGCTTGTCGAGGGACCTCAATACGCAGTATTTT
NA	TRBV3-1	NA	TRBJ2-3	CASSPPPERLKTDTQYF	TGTGCCAGCAGCCCTCCCCCGGAGCGGCTAAAGACAGATACGCAGTATTTT
TRBD2	TRBV6-4	NA	TRBJ2-3	CASSPTSGDTDTQYF	TGTGCCAGCAGCCCGACTAGCGGAGACACAGATACGCAGTATTTT
NA	TRBV10-3	many	TRBJ1-3	CAINVARSSGNTIYF	TGTGCCATCAATGTGGCCCGCTCCTCTGGAAACACCATATATTTT
NA	TRBV12-3/TRBV12-4	many	TRBJ1-6	CASSFAQGNNSPLHF	TGTGCCAGCAGTTTTGCCCAGGGAAATAATTCACCCCTCCACTTT
TRBD1	TRBV12-5	few	TRBJ1-4	CASGRTGARAEKLFF	TGTGCTAGTGGCCGGACAGGTGCCCGGGCTGAAAAACTGTTTTTT
NA	TRBV10-3	once	TRBJ2-3	CAISGADTQYF	TGTGCCATTAGCGGTGCGGATACGCAGTATTTT
NA	TRBV7-9	many	TRBJ2-6	CASSPPTGAGANVLTF	TGTGCCAGCAGCCCCCCGACCGGGGCTGGGGCCAACGTCCTGACTTTC
NA	TRBV29-1	many	TRBJ1-1	CSSTEGGGEAFF	TGCAGCTCTACAGAGGGTGGTGGCGAAGCTTTCTTT
NA	TRBV18	NA	TRBJ1-5	CASSAQGAGNQPQHF	TGTGCCAGCTCGGCACAGGGTGCTGGCAATCAGCCCCAGCATTTT
NA	TRBV7-8	NA	TRBJ1-4	CASSLGGPTNEKLFF	TGTGCCAGCAGCTTAGGAGGCCCAACTAATGAAAAACTGTTTTTT
NA	TRBV29-1	many	TRBJ1-1	CSAVTGFYTEAFF	TGCAGCGCCGTGACAGGATTTTACACTGAAGCTTTCTTT
NA	TRBV5-1	few	TRBJ1-1	CASSWGLLNTEAFF	TGCGCCAGCAGCTGGGGACTCCTTAACACTGAAGCTTTCTTT
NA	TRBV19	many	TRBJ2-3	CASSMGRPSTDTQYF	TGTGCCAGTAGTATGGGCCGACCTAGCACAGATACGCAGTATTTT
NA	TRBV15	many	TRBJ1-5	CATSRDREGGQPQHF	TGTGCCACCAGCAGAGATCGAGAGGGAGGGCAGCCCCAGCATTTT
TRBD1	TRBV19	few	TRBJ1-1	CASSIMSGGTEAFF	TGTGCCAGTAGTATCATGTCAGGGGGCACTGAAGCTTTCTTT
TRBD2	TRBV9	many	TRBJ2-3	CASSVVSSGGTDTQYF	TGTGCCAGCAGCGTAGTCTCTAGCGGGGGCACAGATACGCAGTATTTT
NA	TRBV11-1	many	TRBJ2-1	CASSLNGGPGEQFF	TGTGCCAGCAGCTTAAATGGAGGCCCAGGGGAGCAGTTCTTC
TRBD1	TRBV6-5	many	TRBJ2-1	CASSRDRESFNEQFF	TGTGCCAGCAGCCGAGACAGGGAATCCTTCAATGAGCAGTTCTTC
NA	TRBV18	many	TRBJ1-5	CASSPTGGNQPQHF	TGTGCCAGCTCACCTACCGGGGGCAATCAGCCCCAGCATTTT
TRBD1	TRBV20-1	NA	TRBJ1-4	CSAWDRGQNLKLFF	TGCAGTGCGTGGGACAGGGGCCAGAACCTTAAACTGTTTTTT
NA	TRBV7-2	NA	TRBJ1-5	CASSFSTGINQPQHF	TGTGCCAGCAGCTTTAGTACTGGAATCAATCAGCCCCAGCATTTT
TRBD2	TRBV30	NA	TRBJ2-1	CAWRPGGAGVGEQFF	TGTGCCTGGAGGCCCGGGGGGGCCGGAGTTGGGGAGCAGTTCTTC
NA	TRBV29-1	many	TRBJ1-5	CSVVTVDGNQPQHF	TGCAGCGTTGTAACCGTGGACGGCAATCAGCCCCAGCATTTT
NA	TRBV7-2	many	TRBJ1-5	CASSLNSNQPQHF	TGTGCCAGCAGCTTAAATAGCAATCAGCCCCAGCATTTT
NA	TRBV20-1	many	TRBJ1-3	CSAFPDSGNTIYF	TGCAGTGCGTTTCCGGACTCTGGAAACACCATATATTTT
TRBD1	TRBV5-6	NA	TRBJ1-5	CASSLADRGDQPQHF	TGTGCCAGCAGCTTGGCAGACAGGGGGGATCAGCCCCAGCATTTT
NA	TRBV3-1	NA	TRBJ1-1	CASSQDIRVGEAFF	TGTGCCAGCAGCCAAGATATCAGGGTAGGTGAAGCTTTCTTT
NA	TRBV11-2	many	TRBJ2-3	CASSLTEYTDTQYF	TGTGCCAGCAGCTTGACAGAATACACAGATACGCAGTATTTT
TRBD1	TRBV20-1	few	TRBJ2-2	CSARSTGGWELFF	TGCAGTGCTAGGTCGACAGGGGGCTGGGAGCTGTTTTTT
NA	TRBV12-5	NA	TRBJ1-2	CASGLGQYNYGYTF	TGTGCTAGTGGTCTCGGACAGTATAACTATGGCTACACCTTC
NA	TRBV6-5	NA	TRBJ1-6	CASSPGTRGSYNSPLHF	TGTGCCAGCAGCCCAGGTACCAGGGGCTCCTATAATTCACCCCTCCACTTT
NA	TRBV12-3/TRBV12-4	many	TRBJ2-7	CASSSTYYEQYF	TGTGCCAGCAGTTCGACGTACTACGAGCAGTACTTC
NA	TRBV7-6	few	TRBJ1-3	CASSLAMRKSAGNTIYF	TGTGCCAGCAGCTTAGCGATGAGGAAGTCTGCTGGAAACACCATATATTTT
TRBD1	TRBV18	NA	TRBJ2-3	CASSPSGTGGLDTQYF	TGTGCCAGCTCACCATCCGGGACAGGGGGCCTAGATACGCAGTATTTT
TRBD1	TRBV7-9	many	TRBJ2-7	CASSSLGQYEQYF	TGTGCCAGCAGCTCACTGGGACAGTACGAGCAGTACTTC
NA	TRBV18	many	TRBJ1-1	CASSPDLKGSEAFF	TGTGCCAGCTCACCCGATTTGAAGGGATCTGAAGCTTTCTTT
TRBD1	TRBV6-5	many	TRBJ1-5	CASSNSTGNSNQPQHF	TGTGCCAGCAGCAACTCGACAGGGAATAGCAATCAGCCCCAGCATTTT
NA	TRBV7-2	few	TRBJ1-1	CASSLKGEYTEAFF	TGTGCCAGCAGCTTAAAGGGGGAGTACACTGAAGCTTTCTTT
NA	TRBV7-9	many	TRBJ1-4	CASVGQLEGEKLFF	TGTGCCAGCGTCGGACAGCTGGAGGGTGAAAAACTGTTTTTT
NA	TRBV7-8	few	TRBJ2-7	CASSSTASYEQYF	TGTGCCAGCAGCTCCACGGCCTCCTACGAGCAGTACTTC
TRBD1	TRBV19	many	TRBJ2-7	CASSIPGQGASEQYF	TGTGCCAGTAGTATTCCGGGACAGGGAGCCTCCGAGCAGTACTTC
TRBD1	TRBV6-1	NA	TRBJ1-5	CASSGRTGVQPQHF	TGTGCCAGCAGTGGACGGACAGGGGTTCAGCCCCAGCATTTT